This entry lists 10 T cell receptor beta chains sequenced from one sample in a study of shared clonotypes between healthy human individuals. Naive CD8 cells lacked CD45RO, underwent positive selection for CCR7 and left out terminally differentiated effector memory CD45RA+ cells. The repertoire was sequenced with immunoSEQ multiplex PCR; TCRdb's copy has only in-frame clones and lacks some. The top ten clones hold about 1.7% of a sample with over 2,000,000 clones, about 94% of them seen once. Sample: naive CD8+ T cells from PBMCs. These receptor sequences come from a man younger than 35 in good health. Some clones in this sample may be carry-over from other donors' samples.

V usage is TRBV14 and J usage is TRBJ2-1; D unresolved. Germline V gene data show CDR1 as SGHDN and CDR2 as FVKESK. V lost 3 bases, J lost 8 bases, and 14 bases lay in between. The CDR3 is 14 residues long. The CDR3 region has the DNA TGTGCCAGCAGCCAGGAAACTGCTGAAGATGAGCAGTTCTTC. Residues: CASSQETAEDEQFF. Supplemented by reference TRBV14 and TRBJ2-1, the full variable domain reads EAGVTQFPSHSVIEKGQTVTLRCDPISGHDNLYWYRRVMGKEIKFLLHFVKESKQDESGMPNNRFLAERTGGTYSTLKVQPAELEDSGVYFCASSQETAEDEQFFGPGTRLTVL.

V usage is TRBV28 and J usage is TRBJ1-1; D is unresolved. CDR3 length equals 15 residues. In germline, CDR1 is MDHEN, CDR2 SYDVKM. Between the trimmed V and J ends, which lost 5 bases and 5 bases, there was a span of 18 bases. DNA of the CDR3: TGTGCCAGCAGTCCCCGGGCCATTAAGAGTACTGAAGCTTTCTTT. Translated: CASSPRAIKSTEAFF.

The rearrangement uses TRBV27 and TRBJ2-5, with D unclear. Germline CDR1 MNHEY, CDR2 SMNVEV (reference sequence). The CDR3 runs 13 residues. With 6 bases removed from V and 5 bases from J, the gap between germline ends came to 13 bases. The CDR3 spells CASRYTALETQYF. CDR3 nucleotide sequence: TGTGCCAGCAGATACACGGCCTTGGAGACCCAGTACTTC.

This clone was picked up a small number of times. The chain couples TRBV4-1 to TRBJ1-1; D perhaps matches TRBD1 (6 bases). The CDR3 length is 16 residues. CDR1 is MGHRA, CDR2 YSYEKL, per germline. V dropped 1 base and J dropped 4 bases, with 16 bases sitting between them. This chain's CDR3 is CASSQVGQRVTTEAFF. The CDR3 DNA is TGCGCCAGCAGCCAAGTAGGACAGAGGGTAACCACTGAAGCTTTCTTT.

CDR3 amino acids: CASSLDGTGFTEAFF. The CDR3 bases are TGTGCCAGCAGCTTAGATGGGACAGGTTTCACTGAAGCTTTCTTT. The genes are TRBV7-9 and TRBJ1-1; 8 bases match TRBD1. Germline V CDR1 and CDR2: SEHNR, FQNEAQ (reference sequence). V gave up 1 base and J gave up 4 bases; unmatched junction bases: 5. The CDR3 has 15 residues.

The V call is TRBV28, the J call TRBJ2-7; D ambiguous. Germline-derived CDR1 and CDR2 are MDHEN and SYDVKM. V was cut by 3 bases and J by 2 bases, with 14 bases left in between. The CDR3 runs to 15 residues. The CDR3 DNA sequence: TGTGCCAGCAGTTTCTGGGCAGTGAGACCCTACGAGCAGTACTTC. Translating gives CASSFWAVRPYEQYF.

J is TRBJ1-2 and V is TRBV7-9; no firm D call. Trimming stripped 5 bases from V and 4 bases from J, with 14 bases between. The CDR3 consists of 14 residues. Germline assignment: CDR1 SEHNR and CDR2 FQNEAQ (reference sequence). The CDR3 DNA sequence: TGTGCCAGCAGCCCTCGGGCAAAGGGCTATGGCTACACCTTC. Translating gives CASSPRAKGYGYTF.

This chain uses TRBV28 with TRBJ1-5, with D tentatively TRBD1 (6 bases). Trimming removed 7 bases from V and 5 bases from J, with 18 bases in between. The CDR3 has 15 amino acids. The germline gives CDR1 MDHEN, CDR2 SYDVKM. CDR3 amino acids: CASTPKGGMYQPQHF. Written as DNA, the CDR3 is TGTGCCAGCACCCCGAAAGGGGGAATGTATCAGCCCCAGCATTTT.

V and J are TRBV27 and TRBJ2-4; D might be TRBD1 (7 bases). The CDR3 is 14 amino acids. The germline CDR1 and CDR2 sequences are MNHEY and SMNVEV (reference sequence). V dropped 4 bases and J dropped 11 bases, with 18 bases sitting between them. The CDR3 DNA follows: TGTGCCAGCAGTTCGGCCCCAGGGGGAGGAGTTCAGTACTTC. Amino acids: CASSSAPGGGVQYF.

In its sample, this clone was seen once. V and J are TRBV28 and TRBJ2-3, with D uncertain. V was clipped by 3 bases and J by 4 bases, with 14 bases between them. This CDR3 region has 15 residues. Germline assignment: CDR1 MDHEN and CDR2 SYDVKM. DNA for the CDR3: TGTGCCAGCAGTTTCCGGGCACTCCGCGCAGATACGCAGTATTTT. Translated, it gives CASSFRALRADTQYF.